This TCR beta chain was captured by sequencing in a study of cytotoxic CD8 clonotypes in ibrutinib-treated CLL. Study-wide context: The patients comprised roughly 12 relapsed/refractory and roughly 15 treatment-naive cases, around 17 IGHV unmutated.

This CDR3 contains 12 residues. The germline gives CDR1 SQVTM, CDR2 ANQGSEA. Trimming removed 5 bases from V and 7 bases from J, with 12 bases in between. A 1 in 200,000 to 1 in 1 million T cell depth was the sequencing target. Clones were sequenced by immunoSEQ multiplex PCR, and TCRdb holds only the in-frame ones, with some missing. Among about 130,000 clones listed, 75% to 85% were seen once. This clone was observed a few times. The antigen is unknown. Study-level results: Public clonotypes, found uncommonly, either contracted or stayed stable on treatment. While tracking circulating CD8+ T-cell counts, baseline clonality exceeded that of age-matched healthy donors.

This specimen was PBMCs, taken after 12 months of ibrutinib treatment. This sequence was found in a human donor with chronic lymphocytic leukemia. J is TRBJ1-5 and V is TRBV29-1; D possibly corresponds to TRBD1 (6 bases). Here the CDR3 reads CSVSRGGQPQHF. The DNA for the CDR3 is TGCAGCGTTTCCAGGGGTGGACAGCCCCAGCATTTT. Full variable domain (remainder filled in from reference TRBV29-1 and TRBJ1-5): SAVISQKPSRDICQRGTSLTIQCQVDSQVTMMFWYRQQPGQSLTLIATANQGSEATYESGFVIDKFPISRPNLTFSTLTVSNMSPEDSSIYLCSVSRGGQPQHFGDGTRLSIL.